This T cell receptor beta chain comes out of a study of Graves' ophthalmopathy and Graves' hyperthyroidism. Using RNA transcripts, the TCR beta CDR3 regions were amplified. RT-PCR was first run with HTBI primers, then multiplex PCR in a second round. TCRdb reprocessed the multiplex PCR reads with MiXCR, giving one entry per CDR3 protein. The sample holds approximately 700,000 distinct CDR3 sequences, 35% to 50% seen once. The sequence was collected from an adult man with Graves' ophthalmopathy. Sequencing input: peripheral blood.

CDR3 sequence reads: CASSPQGEKLFF. CDR3 nucleotide sequence: TGTGCCAGCAGCCCACAGGGAGAAAAACTGTTTTTT. V is TRBV16 and J is TRBJ1-4, with D possibly being TRBD1 (6 bases). The CDR3 consists of 12 residues. V shed 4 bases and J shed 8 bases, with 8 bases lying between them. Germline V gene lookup returns CDR1 KGHSY and CDR2 FQNENV.